This TCR beta chain appears in the sequencing data of a study of blood T cell repertoires in COVID-19. Study details: Some COVID-19 samples were acute and others convalescent; all came from the United States, Italy and Spain. The analysed material was cDNA or gDNA that came from T cells, B-cell-depleted T cells, or PBMCs.

Germline V gives CDR1 LGHNA, CDR2 YNFKEQ. CDR3 size: 13 residues. The V segment lost 11 bases and the J segment 0 bases; nucleotides outside the gene matches: 5. Study processing details: Reference gene primer amplification in the assay estimated nucleated cell counts. The assay was immunoSEQ multiplex PCR, and TCRdb's table has in-frame clones only and misses some. That table furnishes V, J and clone size, whereas the DNA furnished D and trimming. The sample includes approximately 250,000 clones, 65% to 90% of them seen just once. The chain uses TRBV4-2 and TRBJ2-3, with 7 bases aligning to TRBD2. This receptor was taken from a woman in her forties who had recovered from COVID-19. The sequenced sample consisted of peripheral blood. CDR3 region: CAYGGSSTDTQYF. CDR3 in DNA: TGTGCCTACGGGGGGTCTAGCACAGATACGCAGTATTTT.